This T cell receptor beta chain came from a study of Graves' ophthalmopathy and Graves' hyperthyroidism. This clonotype was counted at least ten times. Amplified material comprised TCR beta CDR3 regions derived from RNA transcripts. HTBI-primed RT-PCR formed the first round, and a multiplex PCR formed the second. TCRdb reprocessed the multiplex PCR reads via MiXCR and lists one record per CDR3 protein. The sample records some 390,000 distinct CDR3 sequences, around 19% being singletons. CDR3 length: 13 amino acids. V was cut by 3 bases and J by 6 bases, with 12 bases left in between. CDR1 is DFQATT, CDR2 SNEGSKA, per germline (reference sequence).

The chain is built from TRBV20-1 and TRBJ1-5; no reliable D call. The sample comprised peripheral blood. The sequence was collected from a woman younger than 30 with Graves' ophthalmopathy. CDR3 region: CSARRGELQPQHF. CDR3 nucleotides: TGCAGTGCTAGGAGAGGTGAGCTTCAGCCCCAGCATTTT.